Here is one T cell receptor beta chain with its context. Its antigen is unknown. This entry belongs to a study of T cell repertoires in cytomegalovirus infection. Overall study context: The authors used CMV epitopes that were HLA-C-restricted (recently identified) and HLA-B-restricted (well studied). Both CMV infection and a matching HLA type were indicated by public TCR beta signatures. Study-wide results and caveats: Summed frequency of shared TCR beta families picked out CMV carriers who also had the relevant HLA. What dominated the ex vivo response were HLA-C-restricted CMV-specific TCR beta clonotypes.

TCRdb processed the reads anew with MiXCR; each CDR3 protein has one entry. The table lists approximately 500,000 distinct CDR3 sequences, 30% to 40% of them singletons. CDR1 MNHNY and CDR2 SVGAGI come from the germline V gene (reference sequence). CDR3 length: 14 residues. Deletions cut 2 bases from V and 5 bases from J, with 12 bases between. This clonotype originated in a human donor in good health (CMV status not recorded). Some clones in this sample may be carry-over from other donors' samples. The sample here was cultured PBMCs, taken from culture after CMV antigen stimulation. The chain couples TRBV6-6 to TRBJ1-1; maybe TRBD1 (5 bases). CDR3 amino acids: CASSYPTEGTEAFF. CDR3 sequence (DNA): TGTGCCAGCAGTTACCCCACTGAGGGGACTGAAGCTTTCTTT.